The T cell receptor (beta chain) under discussion was sequenced for a study of HIV-infected patients and healthy controls. This clonotype was picked up many times. V was cut by 2 bases and J by 8 bases, with 21 bases left in between. CDR1 and CDR2 (germline): SQVTM, ANQGSEA. The CDR3 covers 15 residues. MiXCR was run by TCRdb on the 5' RACE reads, yielding one entry per CDR3 protein. The table lists around 58,000 distinct CDR3 sequences, over 15% of them singletons. The chain combines TRBV29-1 with TRBJ1-2, with a tentative D call TRBD1 (6 bases). This TCR derives from a human donor in good health. Sequenced sample: CD4+ T cells from blood. This CDR3 is CSVETGIGGVGGYTF. DNA of the CDR3: TGCAGCGTTGAAACCGGGATAGGGGGTGTAGGAGGCTACACCTTC.